In this sample, the clone carrying this T cell receptor (beta chain) turned up a few times. Time point described: newly diagnosed GD, antithyroid drugs for less than 3 months. RNA from PBMCs was the source of the TCR library. This entry is derived from a study of regulatory T cells in long-lasting Graves disease. The V gene lost 2 bases and the J gene lost 8 bases, with 18 bases spanning the gap. Germline V lookup: CDR1 MGHRA, CDR2 YSYEKL. This CDR3 contains 16 residues. Both iRepertoire HTBI primers and Arm-PCR of CDR3 regions were used to build the TCR beta libraries. MiXCR, run by TCRdb on the multiplex PCR reads, gives a single entry per CDR3 protein. The sample contains about 470,000 distinct CDR3 sequences, around 15% of which appear only once. The data also belong to a second study, concerning T cells in Graves' hyperthyroidism and ophthalmopathy. Per that study: First-round RT-PCR targeting the TCR CDR3 was performed with the HTBI primer set.

The V gene is TRBV4-1, the J gene TRBJ1-4; D is unclear. Sequenced material: peripheral blood mononuclear cells (PBMCs), taken at new diagnosis, from a patient treated with antithyroid drugs. The clonotype originates from a man aged 35 to 55 with Graves disease. The CDR3 is CASSQTPVSDVEKLFF. In DNA, the CDR3 is TGCGCCAGCAGCCAAACCCCCGTATCAGATGTGGAAAAACTGTTTTTT.